This section outlines one T cell receptor beta chain sequence together with its context. In the original processing: Estimates of nucleated cell counts were drawn from the amplification of reference gene primers. Clones were sequenced by immunoSEQ multiplex PCR, and TCRdb holds only the in-frame ones, with some missing. The V and J calls and clone size are taken from that table; D and trimming were inferred from the DNA. The sample shows over 45,000 clones, around 86% of them seen only once. CDR3 size: 15 residues. V was pared by 5 bases and J by 7 bases, with 7 bases of the junction left unmatched. Germline values: CDR1 MGHDK, CDR2 SYGVNS. This specimen belongs to a study of blood T cell repertoires in COVID-19. The wider study: Material from acute and convalescent COVID-19 was sourced from the United States, Italy and Spain. PBMCs, B-cell-depleted T cells, or T cells were the source of the cDNA or gDNA that made up the material.

The receptor was isolated from a woman of 80 years or more with acute or convalescent COVID-19. Sequencing was done on a sample of peripheral blood. V usage is TRBV25-1 and J usage is TRBJ2-1; 11 bases agree with TRBD2. CDR3 sequence (DNA): TGTGCCAGCAGTTCGACTAGCGGGGCTTTAAATGAGCAGTTCTTC. It yields the protein CASSSTSGALNEQFF.